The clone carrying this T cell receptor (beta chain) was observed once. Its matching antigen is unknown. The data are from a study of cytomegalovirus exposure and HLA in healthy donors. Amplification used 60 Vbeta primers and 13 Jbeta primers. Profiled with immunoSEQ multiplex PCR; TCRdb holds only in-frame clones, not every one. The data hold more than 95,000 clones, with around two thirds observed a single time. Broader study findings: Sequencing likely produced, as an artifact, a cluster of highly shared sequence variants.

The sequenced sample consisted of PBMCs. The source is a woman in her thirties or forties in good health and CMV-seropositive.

CDR3 DNA: TGTGCCAGCAGCTTGCTGGGAGCAAATGAAAAACTGTTTTTT. Translated, it gives CASSLLGANEKLFF. The rearrangement uses TRBV5-6 and TRBJ1-4; D unresolved. Trimming took 1 base from V and 5 from J, leaving 9 bases between them. The CDR3 totals 14 residues. The germline V gene has CDR1 SGHDT and CDR2 YYEEEE.